This TCR beta chain was captured in a study of blood T cell repertoires in COVID-19 (dated by TCRdb to about 2020). Regarding the complete study: Samples from collaborators originated in the United States, Italy and Spain and spanned both the acute and convalescent phases of COVID-19. The material from the prospective study consisted of cDNA or gDNA derived from T cells, B-cell-depleted T cells, or PBMCs. Deeply sampled blood TCRbeta repertoires from subjects exposed to, actively infected with, or recovered from COVID-19 were included in the dataset. The repertoires were released in a freely available public database meant as a resource for research on the immune response to SARS-CoV-2. Samples were obtained from the ongoing ImmuneRACE study (first 160 participants) and from roughly 1,300 subjects provided by 6 global collaborators. Nearly every sample came with metadata listing a de-identified subject ID, COVID-19 status, age in years and sex. Where HLA class I and class II types were available, the types were taken from metadata supplied by the sample provider, not from assay-based typing. Study-wide findings and limitations: Clinical and demographic metadata were provided uncurated, with the amount varying by source and participant.

This clone was picked up one time. This receptor's antigen is unknown. Per-base qualities were not stored, and no clone one base away is much larger. From its cysteine to its phenylalanine, the CDR3 spans 14 amino acids. Of all the DNA, just the CDR3 is kept, 42 bases in frame from base 1. The junction shows trimming of 4 bases on V and 0 bases on J, plus 8 bases between the germline ends. CDR1 and CDR2 were assigned from the germline V gene as KGHDR and SFDVKD. Whole blood was collected in K2EDTA tubes by collaborating institutions according to the institutions' own protocols. For TCRbeta analysis, collaborator samples were shipped as frozen whole blood, as isolated PBMCs, or as DNA extracted from either sample type. TCRbeta CDR3 regions were amplified from genomic DNA by means of the immunoSEQ Assay, a bias-controlled multiplex PCR. The original methods were these. Within the assay, amplification of reference gene primers was used to estimate how many nucleated cells each sample contained. To quantify the absolute abundance of each unique TCRbeta CDR3 rearrangement, sequence reads were collapsed and filtered. For each sample, productive Simpson clonality was calculated by taking the square root of Simpson's diversity index across productive rearrangements. In its TCRdb copy, this immuneACCESS table keeps in-frame sequences only and misses some clones. Where compared with another copy, unresolved V genes explain less than half of these, and the others have no known cause. The V and J calls and clone size are taken from that table; D and trimming were inferred from the DNA. Across this sample there are about 82,000 clones, with around four fifths seen only once. Jointly, the top ten make up more than 15% of the sample.

The sequence was collected from an elderly man with active or convalescent COVID-19. The chain employs TRBV24-1 and TRBJ1-2; perhaps TRBD1 is the D gene, with 5 bases matching. Sequenced: peripheral blood. The CDR3 amino acid sequence is: CATSEPTANYGYTF. In nucleotides, the sequence is TGTGCCACCAGTGAGCCGACAGCTAACTATGGCTACACCTTC.